This entry lists 17 T cell receptor beta chains sequenced from one sample in a study of sequential checkpoint blockade in melanoma (dated by TCRdb to about 2019). Libraries were built with the immunoSEQ multiplex PCR assay. TCRdb limited this immuneACCESS table to in-frame rearrangements with V and J called. A share of clones is missing; checked studies link under half to unresolved V genes, and the rest is unexplained. Here the sample has roughly 5,400 clones; around 30% occur a single time. Around 20% of the sample lies in the top ten. The treatment or condition label corresponds to: randomized to nivolumab then ipilimumab (arm A) or the reverse (arm B). The material was tumor tissue (inferred from file names), obtained from a patient given nivolumab and ipilimumab in sequence. The receptors were gathered from a human donor with melanoma.

This clone turned up a few times. The rearrangement links TRBV6-8 to TRBJ2-5, with 7 bases identical to TRBD1. Germline lookup yields CDR1 MNHGY and CDR2 SAAAGT. CDR3 size: 12 residues. V was clipped by 11 bases and J by 3 bases; unmatched bases: 6. The DNA for the CDR3 is TGTGCCTCTGACAGGGTGGAAGAGACCCAGTACTTC. Protein sequence: CASDRVEETQYF.

The chain recombines TRBV18 with TRBJ1-2, with D maybe TRBD1 (6 bases). V lost 3 bases and J 7 bases, leaving 12 bases between the germline ends. The CDR3 totals 13 residues. Germline CDR1 is KGHSH and CDR2 is LQKENI. CDR3 residues: CASSPTGTGGYTF. CDR3 nucleotides: TGTGCCAGCTCACCCACAGGGACGGGTGGCTACACCTTC.

This clone was seen a few times. The J gene is TRBJ2-1, the V gene TRBV11-3; TRBD2 matches 13 bases. Per germline, CDR1 SGHNT and CDR2 YENEEA. CDR3 size: 14 residues. V lost 7 bases to trimming and J lost 9 bases; unmatched junction nucleotides: 6. The CDR3 is CASTFRLAGGEQFF. The DNA for the CDR3 is TGTGCCAGCACCTTTAGACTAGCGGGAGGTGAGCAGTTCTTC.

The V and J genes are TRBV28 and TRBJ2-7, with 11 bases aligning to TRBD2. V shed 6 bases and J 5 bases; nucleotides not matched to a gene: 12. CDR1 and CDR2 from the germline V gene are MDHEN and SYDVKM. The CDR3 sequence is 16 residues long. The chain's CDR3 is CASSTPGLAGWHEQYF. CDR3 in DNA: TGTGCCAGCAGCACCCCCGGACTAGCGGGCTGGCACGAGCAGTACTTC.

In this sample, this clone turned up a few times. CDR3: CASSYSRQFYGYTF. CDR3 bases: TGTGCCAGCAGTTACTCGAGACAGTTCTATGGCTACACCTTC. The J gene is TRBJ1-2, the V gene TRBV6-8; tentative D call: TRBD1 (5 bases). Between the trimmed V and J ends, which lost 0 bases and 4 bases, there was a span of 9 bases. This CDR3 comprises 14 residues. From germline, CDR1 is MNHGY and CDR2 SAAAGT.

This clone was detected only a few times. The chain employs TRBV7-2 and TRBJ1-3; D gene ambiguous. CDR3 size: 13 residues. V lost 5 bases, J lost 0 bases, and 5 bases lay in between. Germline V gene lookup returns CDR1 SGHTA and CDR2 FQGNSA. The DNA of the CDR3 is TGTGCCAGCAGCATCAGCTCTGGAAACACCATATATTTT. It is translated as CASSISSGNTIYF.

This clone rates as medium-sized. The chain carries TRBV6-8 and TRBJ2-1, with TRBD2 as a possible D gene (5 bases). V lost 6 bases and J 2 bases, leaving 17 bases between the germline ends. The germline V gene encodes CDR1 MNHGY and CDR2 SAAAGT. The CDR3 is 16 residues long. The CDR3 loop reads CASSKQASRPYNEQFF. The CDR3 nucleotides read TGTGCCAGCAGCAAGCAGGCTAGCCGGCCCTACAATGAGCAGTTCTTC.

V is TRBV6-8 and J is TRBJ1-3; D is possibly TRBD1 (5 bases). CDR1 is MNHGY, CDR2 SAAAGT, per germline. The CDR3 covers 15 residues. The V gene lost 10 bases and the J gene lost 1 base, with 17 bases spanning the gap. The CDR3 region has the DNA TGTGCCATCAGGGCGCAGGGAAGATCTGGAAACACCATATATTTT. Residues: CAIRAQGRSGNTIYF.

This clone was observed a handful of times. The V and J genes are TRBV6-8 and TRBJ1-2, with TRBD1 as a possible D gene (5 bases). CDR3 size: 15 residues. The germline gives CDR1 MNHGY, CDR2 SAAAGT. V shed 0 bases and J shed 8 bases, with 16 bases lying between them. CDR3 region: CASSYSRDFRAGYTF. CDR3 coding DNA: TGTGCCAGCAGTTACTCCCGGGACTTCAGGGCCGGCTACACCTTC.

The V gene is TRBV18, the J gene TRBJ2-7, with TRBD1 matching over 8 bases. The CDR3 has 14 residues. Looked up from germline, CDR1 is KGHSH and CDR2 is LQKENI. The V and J ends lost 3 bases and 5 bases, in that order; junction bases with no gene match: 6. The CDR3 DNA reads TGTGCCAGCTCACCCGGACAGGGAACCAACGAGCAGTACTTC. It specifies CASSPGQGTNEQYF.

This clone has ten or more counts. This chain connects TRBV6-8 to TRBJ2-7, with D possibly matching TRBD2 (5 bases). V lost 5 bases to trimming and J lost 3 bases, with 11 bases between them. The CDR3 is 13 amino acids. CDR1 MNHGY and CDR2 SAAAGT come from the germline V gene. CDR3 in DNA: TGTGCCAGCAGTGCCGGGGAGTACTACGAGCAGTACTTC. It codes for CASSAGEYYEQYF.

The gene calls are TRBV6-8 and TRBJ2-7; 15 bases line up with TRBD2. The CDR3 is 18 residues long. The germline V gene has CDR1 MNHGY and CDR2 SAAAGT. V shed 4 bases and J 6 bases; nucleotides not matched to a gene: 13. This CDR3 is CASSSGLAGGALGREQYF. CDR3 sequence (DNA): TGTGCCAGCAGTTCCGGACTAGCGGGAGGGGCTCTAGGCCGCGAGCAGTACTTC.

Here the CDR3 reads CASSLGQHNEKLFF. CDR3 coding DNA: TGTGCCAGCAGCTTGGGACAGCATAATGAAAAACTGTTTTTT. This rearrangement joins TRBV11-3 to TRBJ1-4, with 7 bases identical to TRBD1. CDR3 size: 14 residues. Germline CDR1 is SGHNT and CDR2 is YENEEA. V shed 3 bases, J shed 4 bases, and the junction held 2 bases outside the gene matches.

This clone was seen a handful of times. This chain uses TRBV6-8 with TRBJ2-7; TRBD1 matches 8 bases. Per germline, CDR1 MNHGY and CDR2 SAAAGT. The CDR3 has 14 residues. The J segment lost 2 bases and the V segment lost 5 bases, leaving 5 bases of the junction unmatched. The DNA for the CDR3 is TGTGCCAGCAGTGCGACGGGACAGGCCTACGAGCAGTACTTC. Translation gives CASSATGQAYEQYF.

The sample holds a few counts of this clone. This sequence joins TRBV15 and TRBJ2-3, with a possible D match to TRBD2 (5 bases). Trimming pared 0 bases from V and 2 bases from J, leaving 12 bases between. This CDR3 region has 16 residues. Germline lookup yields CDR1 LNHNV and CDR2 YYDKDF (reference sequence). CDR3 sequence reads: CATSRERPGDTDTQYF. The CDR3 DNA follows: TGTGCCACCAGCAGAGAGCGCCCCGGGGACACAGATACGCAGTATTTT.

The chain couples TRBV28 to TRBJ2-7; 14 bases are a match to TRBD2. V was clipped by 5 bases and J by 7 bases; unmatched bases: 7. This CDR3 has 15 residues. CDR1 is MDHEN and CDR2 is SYDVKM in the germline V gene. CDR3 sequence reads: CASSTGTSGSEEQYF. DNA for the CDR3: TGTGCCAGCAGTACGGGGACTAGCGGGAGTGAAGAGCAGTACTTC. Full variable domain (missing parts from reference TRBV28 and TRBJ2-7): DVKVTQSSRYLVKRTGEKVFLECVQDMDHENMFWYRQDPGLGLRLIYFSYDVKMKEKGDIPEGYSVSREKKERFSLILESASTNQTSMYLCASSTGTSGSEEQYFGPGTRLTVT.

This clone was recorded a few times. The gene calls are TRBV28 and TRBJ2-7, with D tentatively TRBD1 (6 bases). CDR1 and CDR2 from the germline V gene are MDHEN and SYDVKM. V was cut by 5 bases and J by 2 bases, with 13 bases left in between. The CDR3 length is 14 residues. As DNA, the CDR3 is TGTGCCAGCAGTGCCAACAGGGCTCCCTACGAGCAGTACTTC. Amino acids: CASSANRAPYEQYF. The entire variable domain, with the rest obtained from reference TRBV28 and TRBJ2-7, is as follows: DVKVTQSSRYLVKRTGEKVFLECVQDMDHENMFWYRQDPGLGLRLIYFSYDVKMKEKGDIPEGYSVSREKKERFSLILESASTNQTSMYLCASSANRAPYEQYFGPGTRLTVT.